This T cell receptor beta chain emerged from a study of T cells expressing NK-cell markers. The germline V gene has CDR1 MNHEY and CDR2 SMNVEV (reference sequence). The CDR3 totals 13 residues. Using the 5' RACE reads, TCRdb records one entry per CDR3 protein without DNA. The sample has around 110,000 distinct CDR3 sequences; the top ten hold around 20%. This clonotype was sampled from a woman between 18 and 75 years old in good health. Sequencing input: blood T cells: a sorted CD56 or NKG2C T cell subset, CD4+ or CD8+ T cells, or bulk PBMC T cells (not recorded which). The rearrangement joins TRBV27 to TRBJ2-2; TCRdb designates TRBD1, a call that cannot be tested without DNA. CDR3 sequence reads: CASSLRGAGELFF.